This T cell receptor (beta chain) was obtained from a study of cytomegalovirus exposure and HLA in healthy donors listed by TCRdb under 2017. As for the study more broadly: In an earlier analysis of under 750 of the donors, less than 350 Gb of sequence data and 117 million unique TCR beta sequences from about 179 million T cells were reported. Roughly 300 gigabases of sequencing data and approximately 91 million unique TCR sequences made up an early release that covered 500 to 700 HLA-typed donors. The genetic ancestry cluster associated with self-reported Caucasian donors included approximately 85% of the approximately 430 genotyped donors. The study aimed to test whether signatures of past pathogen exposure could be identified by cataloging public T cell receptors. The T cell repertoires of around 670 subjects were profiled by immunosequencing and related to cytomegalovirus serostatus. Besides the first cohort of under 700 subjects, a separate validation cohort made up of 120 different subjects was used. The study combined high-throughput TCR immunosequencing, statistical association of individual TCRs with disease status, and machine learning to predict cytomegalovirus infection status. A later analysis re-examined previously published TCR beta repertoires from about 670 donors and added high-resolution HLA genotyping to investigate patterns of TCR occurrence. In the later analysis, no new phenotypic data were used to find candidate immune exposures; instead, reliance was placed on TCR beta sequences and their occurrence across donors. To decide whether each TCR beta V gene segment behaved as functional or pseudogenic, an earlier analysis of 587 of the donors relied on high-throughput TCR beta sequencing. Donor age, sex, ethnicity and CMV serostatus were collected together with the repertoire data. Genome-wide SNP genotypes for about 60% of the roughly 700 donors were used in a later genetic analysis, which treated that subset as a discovery cohort. All discovery cohort repertoires had been generated using a single sequencing platform. HLA typing included class I and class II loci at four-digit resolution. The number of donors typed differed by locus, with about 620-630 for A, B, C, DRB1 and DQB1, 522 for DQA1, 600 to 610 for DPA1, and 472 for DPB1. Because of strong linkage in the cohort, five DR-DQ haplotypes were treated as single units for association and clustering. Among some 400 genotyped donors of the cohort, an average of approximately 230,000 unique TCR beta nucleotide sequences were sequenced per donor, roughly a sixth of them non-productive.

Library preparation used the immunoSEQ multiplex PCR assay. The multiplex PCR relied on a mix of 60 forward primers for TCR Vbeta segments and 13 reverse primers for TCR Jbeta segments. The CDR3 region of rearranged TCR beta genes was amplified from genomic DNA with a multiplex PCR assay. On the Illumina HiSeq System, the amplified TCR beta libraries were sequenced as 87-base-pair reads. Concerning the study's data processing: A later analysis counted approximately 84 million unique TCR beta chains across the 690 or so repertoires, and about 10 million of these chains were shared by at least two donors. Raw reads were error-corrected and collapsed into unique sequences with a nearest-neighbor algorithm that merged closely related sequences to remove PCR and sequencing errors. To assign V, D and J gene segments, CDR3 sequences were aligned to IMGT reference sequences. Each retained sequence needed at least a six-nucleotide match to both a V gene segment and a J gene segment. A rearrangement was called productive if the CDR3 had no stop codons and remained in frame with V and J, and every other rearrangement was called non-productive. CDR3 was defined according to IMGT convention as the region running from the second conserved V-encoded cysteine to the conserved J-encoded phenylalanine. The earlier analysis of 500 to 650 of the donors excluded any sequence lacking an unambiguous match to a single V gene segment. An earlier analysis of a few hundred of the donors classified V segments as functional when productive rearrangements were above 56.7% and as segregating when the standard deviation between donors was above 5%. A statistical classification framework was developed to diagnose cytomegalovirus status using the catalog of TCR beta chain sequences. In a later analysis, TCR nucleotide sequences were compared against IMGT/GENE-DB human TR gene sequences so that V and J genes could be assigned. A later analysis assigned CDR3 sequences and most-parsimonious VDJ recombination scenarios with the TCRdist pipeline. In a later analysis, every TCR beta chain was defined by the combination of its CDR3 amino acid sequence and its V-gene family, and reads without a unique V-gene family were dropped. In a later analysis, fewer than 600 highly shared, low-generation-probability nucleotide sequences were removed to address suspected cross-contamination and a sequencing artifact. A later analysis calculated a clonal expansion index for each public chain from normalized within-repertoire ranks of inferred template counts. In a later analysis, generation probabilities were computed with a VDJ recombination model fitted to out-of-frame rearrangements, and the resulting probabilities were checked against IGoR. In a later analysis, hypergeometric tests were used to score TCR-TCR, TCR-HLA and TCR-CMV co-occurrence, with a repertoire-size bias correction applied to TCR pairs. A later analysis estimated false discovery rates by permuting HLA or CMV assignments 20 times. In a later analysis, co-occurring TCRs were grouped using DBSCAN, and TCRdist sequence similarity was added for clustering within HLA-allele-positive subsets. For co-occurrence clustering, repertoires with fewer than 30,000 or more than 120,000 public chains were excluded, along with roughly five repertoires with anomalous nucleotide sharing. The source is immuneACCESS, and TCRdb retained only in-frame sequences with V and J called. Part of the clones is not carried over; for the studies checked, unresolved V genes explain less than half of this, and the remainder is unexplained. V and J calls and clone size are copied from that table; D and trimming were computed from the DNA. Here the sample has 90,000 or so clones; 65% to 80% occur a single time. The ten top clones hold about 9.4% of the sample.

Beyond this particular receptor, the publication reports: Because HLA typing was unavailable for some donors at each locus, only the typed subset was used in association tests. A later analysis associated around 16,000 TCR beta sequences with specific HLA alleles at a false discovery rate of 0.05. Three of the identified cytomegalovirus-associated TCR beta chains were confirmed in vitro to be specific for cytomegalovirus antigens. Broadly in line with IMGT annotations, most TCR beta V segments showed up in productive rearrangements about 87% or about 30% of the time in an earlier analysis of approximately 600 of the donors. In a later analysis, the rate of TCR association differed among HLA loci, with DRB1 alleles having the most associated TCRs and HLA-C alleles having the fewest. A cluster of highly shared sequence variants was judged likely to be a technical artifact of the sequencing pipeline. A later analysis reported that several top co-occurrence clusters appeared linked to parvovirus B19, influenza, CMV and Epstein-Barr virus. This cohort had only TCR beta chains sequenced, and the lack of alpha or paired-chain data limited which features could be detected. The study gave a list of about 160 TCR beta chains associated with cytomegalovirus. In a later genetic analysis, a missense DCLRE1C variant was associated with V-gene and J-gene trimming of TCR beta chains, and the association was replicated in an independent cohort. CMV serostatus was the only immune exposure information available for the cohort. In both the original and validation cohorts, the classifier was reported to diagnose cytomegalovirus status with high specificity and sensitivity. Compared with equally common non-associated chains, HLA-associated TCR beta chains in a later analysis were more clonally expanded and had lower generation probabilities. Assigning TCR associations to individual alleles was difficult when HLA alleles, especially DR and DQ, strongly co-occurred. According to the authors, the approach could potentially be generalized to other disease states and immunological phenotypes. Roughly uniform sequencing depth across donors was assumed in presence/absence analyses, although this assumption may not hold. Because the 87-base-pair reads could not distinguish some IMGT-functional V segments, including TRBV6-2 and TRBV6-3, those segments were excluded. Correlated functional status among segregating V segments might be attributable to linkage disequilibrium, but an unknown experimental factor could not be ruled out. A further reported finding was that TCR beta sequences accurately predicted the HLA-A and HLA-B alleles for most subjects in the first cohort. Most TCR sequences were observed very rarely across donors, whereas some public TCRs were present in many individuals. A later genetic analysis reported fewer N-insertions in productive TCRs among donors in an Asian-associated ancestry cluster than the roughly 700-donor mean. Most CMV-associated TCR beta chains appeared to be HLA-restricted in a later analysis, and the HLA associations seemed to be driven largely by CMV exposure. Because counts were too low, 15 to 20 rarely observed V segments, including chromosome 9 orphons, were excluded from the earlier analysis of several hundred of the donors.

As to this clone: What this receptor recognizes is not known. No much larger clonotype is one base removed from it; base qualities were not supplied.

The cohort was made up of 650 to 700 healthy bone marrow donors. Cohort members were all nominally healthy when sampled, although unrecorded immune exposures were likely present. The donor tested CMV seropositive, placing the donor among the roughly 300 seropositive members of the cohort. A peripheral blood sample was collected from each donor, and TCR beta sequencing was performed on peripheral blood mononuclear cells. The Qiagen DNeasy Blood Extraction Kit was used to extract genomic DNA from the blood cell samples. V is clipped by 2 bases and J by 0 bases, and the sequence between their germline boundaries is 20 bases long. Counted from cysteine to phenylalanine, this CDR3 has 18 amino acids. Only the CDR3 region is kept as DNA, spanning 54 bases read in frame from base 1. The germline V gene provides CDR1 SGHTS and CDR2 YDEGEE.

Material for sequencing was PBMCs. The chain is assembled from TRBV5-8 and TRBJ1-1, with an unclear D gene assignment. The source is a man younger than 40 in good health and CMV-seropositive. The CDR3 amino acid sequence is: CASSFSLGSGPMNTEAFF. The DNA sequence reads TGTGCCAGCAGCTTCTCACTGGGCAGTGGGCCGATGAACACTGAAGCTTTCTTT.